The 11 T cell receptor beta chains below come from one sample, sequenced in a study of tumor-infiltrating lymphocytes in primary liver carcinoma. From around 500 ng of total RNA, TCR beta-specific cDNA was reverse-transcribed using a constant-region primer. A slightly modified ARM-PCR protocol with three nested multiplex PCR rounds produced these TCR beta libraries. Amplification in the first two PCR rounds was performed using TRBV1-TRBV30 forward primers and a C-beta reverse primer for approximately 10 cycles each. TCRdb processed the multiplex PCR reads anew with MiXCR; each CDR3 protein has one entry. Among about 180,000 distinct CDR3 sequences, about 55% were seen once, and the ten largest hold approximately 65%. The blood RNA (from unsorted whole blood) was obtained, and germline DNA was also extracted. Sequences were obtained from peripheral blood. The receptors come from a man aged 40-49 years with primary liver carcinoma and hepatitis B virus infection.

This clonotype was observed a handful of times. A much larger clone differs by one base, so this may be a read error. This chain links TRBV11-2 with TRBJ2-2; D unclear. Germline V gene lookup returns CDR1 SGHAT and CDR2 FQNNGV. Trimming removed 6 bases from V and 1 base from J, with 18 bases in between. The CDR3 totals 17 residues. The CDR3 protein is CASRWIGKQLNTGELFF. The CDR3 bases are TGTGCCAGCAGATGGATTGGGAAACAGTTGAACACCGGGGAGCTGTTTTTT.

This clonotype has more than one count but fewer than ten. CDR3 loop: CASSSGDGYTF. CDR3 sequence (DNA): TGTGCCAGCAGTTCAGGGGATGGCTACACCTTC. The rearrangement links TRBV12-3 or TRBV12-4 to TRBJ1-2; TRBD1 is a possible D gene (6 bases). The CDR3 loop spans 11 amino acids. The V and J ends lost 4 bases and 6 bases respectively, with 6 bases between them.

J is TRBJ2-3 and V is TRBV11-2; no definite D call. The germline V gene has CDR1 SGHAT and CDR2 FQNNGV. Trimming shortened V by 5 bases and J by 6 bases, and 9 bases separated the two germline ends. CDR3 size: 12 residues. The CDR3 loop reads CASSPDLDTQYF. The CDR3 DNA reads TGTGCCAGCAGCCCAGATTTGGATACGCAGTATTTT.

The chain employs TRBV11-2 and TRBJ2-7; D might be TRBD1 or TRBD2, each matching 6 bases. V was pared by 5 bases and J by 3 bases, with 14 bases between. Germline V gene sequence: CDR1 SGHAT, CDR2 FQNNGV. The CDR3 length is 14 residues. CDR3 nucleotide sequence: TGTGCCAGCAGCCCGGTGGGGGGCTACTACGAGCAGTACTTC. Amino acid sequence: CASSPVGGYYEQYF. Complete variable domain (other parts from reference TRBV11-2 and TRBJ2-7): EAGVAQSPRYKIIEKRQSVAFWCNPISGHATLYWYQQILGQGPKLLIQFQNNGVVDDSQLPKDRFSAERLKGVDSTLKIQPAKLEDSAVYLCASSPVGGYYEQYFGPGTRLTVT.

The V and J genes are TRBV11-2 and TRBJ2-2; weak D call: TRBD2 (5 bases). This CDR3 contains 14 residues. Looked up from germline, CDR1 is SGHAT and CDR2 is FQNNGV. CDR3 nucleotide sequence: TGTGTCAGTGGACTCGGACTGGACACCGGGGAGCTGTTTTTT. It encodes CVSGLGLDTGELFF.

This clonotype was detected only a few times. The V call is TRBV12-3 or TRBV12-4, the J call TRBJ2-5; D is unclear. The CDR3 is 14 amino acids. V lost 6 bases and J lost 0, with 11 bases in between. CDR3 coding DNA: TGTGCCAGCAGCCTCTCCCAGTACCAAGAGACCCAGTACTTC. The encoded protein is CASSLSQYQETQYF.

In this sample, this clonotype turned up a few times. This rearrangement joins TRBV12-3 or TRBV12-4 to TRBJ1-5; D is unresolved. Trimming left V 0 bases short and J 4 bases short, with 1 base between. This CDR3 spans 12 amino acids. The CDR3 region has the DNA TGTGCCAGCAGTTTAGCAAATCAGCCCCAGCATTTT. Its translation: CASSLANQPQHF.

This clonotype was recorded once. An end of the junction differs from the germline gene, which may be a read error. The chain joins TRBV30 to TRBJ1-1; D remains unclear. CDR1 and CDR2 from the germline V gene are GTSNPN and SVGIG (reference sequence). This CDR3 comprises 13 residues. CDR3 in amino acids: CTWSARMNTEAFF. The CDR3 DNA reads TGTACCTGGAGTGCCCGGATGAACACTGAAGCTTTCTTT.

Remarks on this clonotype: Sequence at one end of the junction differs from germline and may be a read error. This sequence joins TRBV4-1 and TRBJ2-1; tentatively, D is TRBD1 (5 bases). The germline gives CDR1 MGHRA, CDR2 YSYEKL. The CDR3 length is 17 residues. The CDR3 loop is CTSSLLGATASYNEQFF. The CDR3 DNA sequence: TGCACCAGCAGCCTTCTTGGGGCTACAGCCTCCTACAATGAGCAGTTCTTC.

Remarks on this clonotype: Compared with germline, one end of the junction differs, possibly owing to a read error. This chain connects TRBV14 to TRBJ2-1; possible D gene TRBD2, 6 bases. CDR3 length: 13 residues. Germline V CDR1 and CDR2: SGHDN, FVKESK. The DNA of the CDR3 is TGTGACAGCAGTCCCGGGACTCGGGATGAGCGGTTCTTC. This translates into CDSSPGTRDERFF. Using reference TRBV14 and TRBJ2-1 for the parts outside the CDR3, the full variable domain is EAGVTQFPSHSVIEKGQTVTLRCDPISGHDNLYWYRRVMGKEIKFLLHFVKESKQDESGMPNNRFLAERTGGTYSTLKVQPAELEDSGVYFCDSSPGTRDERFFGPGTRLTVL.

This chain joins TRBV29-1 and TRBJ2-3; tentatively, D is TRBD1 or TRBD2 (6 bases each). The CDR3 is 13 residues long. Deletions cut 7 bases from V and 6 bases from J, with 17 bases between. Germline assignment: CDR1 SQVTM and CDR2 ANQGSEA. DNA for the CDR3: TGCAGCGCCGGGGGCGGAGGTAGGGATACGCAGTATTTT. As protein: CSAGGGGRDTQYF.